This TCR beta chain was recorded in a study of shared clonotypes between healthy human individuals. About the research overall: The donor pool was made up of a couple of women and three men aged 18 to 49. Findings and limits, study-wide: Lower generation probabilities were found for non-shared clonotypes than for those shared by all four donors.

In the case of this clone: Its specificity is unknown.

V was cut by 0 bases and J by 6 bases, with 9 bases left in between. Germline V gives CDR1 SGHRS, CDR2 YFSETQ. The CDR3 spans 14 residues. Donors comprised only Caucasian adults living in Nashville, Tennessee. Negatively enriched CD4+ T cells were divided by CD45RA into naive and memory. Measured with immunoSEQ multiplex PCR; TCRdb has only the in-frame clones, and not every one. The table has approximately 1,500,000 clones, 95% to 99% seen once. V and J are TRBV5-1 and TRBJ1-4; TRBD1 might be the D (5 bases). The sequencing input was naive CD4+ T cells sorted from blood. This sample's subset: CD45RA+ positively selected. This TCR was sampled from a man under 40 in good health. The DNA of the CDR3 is TGCGCCAGCAGCTTGGGAGACAGCTATGAAAAACTGTTTTTT. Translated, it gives CASSLGDSYEKLFF.